Below, 8 T cell receptor beta chains from the same sample are listed, as sequenced in a study of blood T cell repertoires in COVID-19. The method was immunoSEQ multiplex PCR; TCRdb's version includes in-frame clones alone and lacks a portion of them. The sample includes about 240,000 clones, about 79% seen only once; the top ten take 9.6%. Input material: peripheral blood. These receptors were obtained from a woman older than 75 with acute or convalescent COVID-19.

The V call is TRBV5-6, the J call TRBJ2-5, with D possibly being TRBD1 (7 bases). CDR1 and CDR2 from the germline V gene are SGHDT and YYEEEE. The V gene lost 2 bases and the J gene lost 5 bases, with 13 bases spanning the gap. CDR3 length: 14 residues. The CDR3 loop is CASSLQGRWETQYF. The CDR3 DNA reads as TGTGCCAGCAGCTTACAGGGGAGGTGGGAGACCCAGTACTTC.

The J gene is TRBJ1-1, the V gene TRBV2; D is undetermined. Trimming removed 4 bases from V and 1 base from J, with 7 bases in between. Germline values: CDR1 SNHLY, CDR2 FYNNEI. The CDR3 runs to 13 residues. The CDR3 reads CASSAGRNTEAFF. CDR3 coding DNA: TGTGCCAGCAGTGCAGGCAGGAACACTGAAGCTTTCTTT.

This sequence joins TRBV11-2 and TRBJ1-1, with 7 bases that match TRBD1. V lost 5 bases to trimming and J lost 1 base; unmatched junction nucleotides: 1. Germline loops: CDR1 SGHAT, CDR2 FQNNGV. CDR3 length equals 13 residues. The CDR3 spells CASSRDRNTEAFF. CDR3 nucleotide sequence: TGTGCCAGCAGCCGGGACAGGAACACTGAAGCTTTCTTT. Full variable domain (rest looked up from reference TRBV11-2 and TRBJ1-1): EAGVAQSPRYKIIEKRQSVAFWCNPISGHATLYWYQQILGQGPKLLIQFQNNGVVDDSQLPKDRFSAERLKGVDSTLKIQPAKLEDSAVYLCASSRDRNTEAFFGQGTRLTVV.

This clone appeared a few times. V and J are TRBV6-6 and TRBJ1-2, with a tentative D call TRBD1 (6 bases). The CDR3 contains 15 residues. Germline lookup yields CDR1 MNHNY and CDR2 SVGAGI (reference sequence). The V and J ends lost 2 bases and 4 bases respectively, with 14 bases between them. The CDR3 spells CASSYRGGTLYGYTF. The CDR3 DNA is TGTGCCAGCAGTTACAGGGGGGGGACTCTCTATGGCTACACCTTC.

This sequence joins TRBV7-3 and TRBJ1-6; D gene unclear. V shed 6 bases and J shed 5 bases, with 11 bases lying between them. The germline CDR1 and CDR2 sequences are SGHTA and FQGTGA. The CDR3 is made up of 14 amino acids. The CDR3 bases are TGTGCCAGCAGAGAGGGTTCTGATAATTCACCCCTCCACTTT. It specifies CASREGSDNSPLHF.

The genes are TRBV2 and TRBJ2-1, with a tentative D call TRBD2 (6 bases). CDR1 is SNHLY and CDR2 is FYNNEI in the germline V gene. Trimming pared 4 bases from V and 5 bases from J, leaving 15 bases between. This CDR3 comprises 15 residues. The CDR3 is CASSVEDGGNNEQFF. CDR3 nucleotides: TGTGCCAGCAGTGTGGAAGACGGAGGGAACAATGAGCAGTTCTTC. The whole variable domain, filled in from reference TRBV2 and TRBJ2-1, reads EPEVTQTPSHQVTQMGQEVILRCVPISNHLYFYWYRQILGQKVEFLVSFYNNEISEKSEIFDDQFSVERPDGSNFTLKIRSTKLEDSAMYFCASSVEDGGNNEQFFGPGTRLTVL.

The chain couples TRBV7-9 to TRBJ2-3; TRBD1 agrees at 8 bases. Trimming removed 5 bases from V and 2 bases from J; junction bases left unmatched: 12. The germline gives CDR1 SEHNR, CDR2 FQNEAQ (reference sequence). This CDR3 has 17 residues. The DNA of the CDR3 is TGTGCCAGCAGCGCCGACAGGGGCCGATGGACCACAGATACGCAGTATTTT. Its protein product is CASSADRGRWTTDTQYF. Complete variable domain (other parts from reference TRBV7-9 and TRBJ2-3): DTGVSQNPRHKITKRGQNVTFRCDPISEHNRLYWYRQTLGQGPEFLTYFQNEAQLEKSRLLSDRFSAERPKGSFSTLEIQRTEQGDSAMYLCASSADRGRWTTDTQYFGPGTRLTVL.

The chain joins TRBV29-1 to TRBJ2-1; 12 bases map to TRBD2. This CDR3 comprises 14 residues. The J segment lost 2 bases and the V segment lost 6 bases, leaving 2 bases of the junction unmatched. Germline V lookup: CDR1 SQVTM, CDR2 ANQGSEA. CDR3 region: CSVRLAGAYNEQFF. In DNA, the CDR3 is TGCAGCGTAAGACTAGCGGGGGCCTACAATGAGCAGTTCTTC.